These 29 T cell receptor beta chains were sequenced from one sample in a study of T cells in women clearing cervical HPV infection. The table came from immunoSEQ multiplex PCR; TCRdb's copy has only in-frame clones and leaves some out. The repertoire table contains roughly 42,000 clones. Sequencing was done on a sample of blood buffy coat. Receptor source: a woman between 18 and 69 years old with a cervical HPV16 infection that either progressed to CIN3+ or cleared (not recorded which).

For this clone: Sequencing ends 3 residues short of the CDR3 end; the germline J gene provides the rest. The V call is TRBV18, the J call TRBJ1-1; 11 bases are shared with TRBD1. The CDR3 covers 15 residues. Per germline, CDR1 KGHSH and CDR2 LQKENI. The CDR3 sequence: CASSPGGQGDYEAFF. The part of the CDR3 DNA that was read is TGTGCCAGCTCACCGGGGGGACAGGGGGACTACGAG. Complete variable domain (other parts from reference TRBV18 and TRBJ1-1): NAGVMQNPRHLVRRRGQEARLRCSPMKGHSHVYWYRQLPEEGLKFMVYLQKENIIDESGMPKERFSAEFPKEGPSILRIQQVVRGDSAAYFCASSPGGQGDYEAFFGQGTRLTVV.

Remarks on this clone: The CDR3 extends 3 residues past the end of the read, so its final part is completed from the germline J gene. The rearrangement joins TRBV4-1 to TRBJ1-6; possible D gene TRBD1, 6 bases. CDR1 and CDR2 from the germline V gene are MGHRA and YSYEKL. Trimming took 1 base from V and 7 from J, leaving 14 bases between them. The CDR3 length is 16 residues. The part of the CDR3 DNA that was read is TGCGCCAGCAGCCAAGTTCTGGGGGCTAAGAATTCACCC. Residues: CASSQVLGAKNSP. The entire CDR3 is CASSQVLGAKNSPLHF.

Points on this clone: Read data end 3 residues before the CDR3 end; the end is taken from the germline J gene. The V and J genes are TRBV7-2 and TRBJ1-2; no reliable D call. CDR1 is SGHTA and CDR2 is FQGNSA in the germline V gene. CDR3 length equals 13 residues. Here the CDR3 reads CASSSDTRGGYTF. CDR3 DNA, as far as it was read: TGTGCCAGCAGCTCAGACACCCGCGGGGGC.

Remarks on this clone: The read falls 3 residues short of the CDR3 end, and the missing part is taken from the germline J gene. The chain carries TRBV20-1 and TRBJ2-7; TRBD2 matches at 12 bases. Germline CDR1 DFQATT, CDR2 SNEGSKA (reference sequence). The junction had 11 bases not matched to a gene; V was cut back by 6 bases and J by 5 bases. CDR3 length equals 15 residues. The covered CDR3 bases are TGCAGTGCCCTGGAGACTAGCGGGAGTGGGAACGAG. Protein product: CSALETSGSGNE. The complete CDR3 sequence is CSALETSGSGNEQYF.

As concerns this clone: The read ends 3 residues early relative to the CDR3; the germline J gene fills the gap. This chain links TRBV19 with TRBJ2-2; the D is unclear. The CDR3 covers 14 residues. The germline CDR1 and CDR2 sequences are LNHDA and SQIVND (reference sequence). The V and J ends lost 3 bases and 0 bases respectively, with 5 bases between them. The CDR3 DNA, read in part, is TGTGCCAGTAGTATTCAGACGAACACCGGGGAG. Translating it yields CASSIQTNTGE. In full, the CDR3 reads CASSIQTNTGELFF.

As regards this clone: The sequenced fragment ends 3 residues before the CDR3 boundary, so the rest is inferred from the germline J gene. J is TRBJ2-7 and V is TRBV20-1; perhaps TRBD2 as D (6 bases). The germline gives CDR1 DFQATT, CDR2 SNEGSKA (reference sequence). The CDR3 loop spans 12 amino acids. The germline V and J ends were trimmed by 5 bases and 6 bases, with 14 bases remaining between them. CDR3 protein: CSAEKSGGEQYF. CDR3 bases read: TGCAGTGCTGAGAAGTCCGGGGGCGAG.

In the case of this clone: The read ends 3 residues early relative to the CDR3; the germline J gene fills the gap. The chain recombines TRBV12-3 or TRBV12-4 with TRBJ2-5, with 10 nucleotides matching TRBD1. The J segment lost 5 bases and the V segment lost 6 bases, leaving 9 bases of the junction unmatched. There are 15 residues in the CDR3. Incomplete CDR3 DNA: TGTGCCAGCAGCCGACCGGGACAGGGGCGGGAGACC. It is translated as CASSRPGQGRET. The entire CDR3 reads CASSRPGQGRETQYF.

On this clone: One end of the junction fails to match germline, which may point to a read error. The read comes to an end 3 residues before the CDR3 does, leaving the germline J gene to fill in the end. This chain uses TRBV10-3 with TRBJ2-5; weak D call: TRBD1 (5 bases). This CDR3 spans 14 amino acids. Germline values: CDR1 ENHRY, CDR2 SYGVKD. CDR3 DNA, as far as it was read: TGTGCCATAAGTGGGGCACGTTCAAAAGAGACC. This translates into CAISGARSKET. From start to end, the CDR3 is CAISGARSKETQYF.

The CDR3 spells CATETGTLAEQYF. The covered CDR3 bases are TGTGCCACCGAGACAGGGACTCTCGCCGAG. The chain uses TRBV10-3 and TRBJ2-7; TRBD1 might be the D (7 bases). The read is 3 residues too short to cover the CDR3 end, so that end is filled in from the germline J gene. CDR3 length: 13 residues. Germline V CDR1 and CDR2: ENHRY, SYGVKD. V was trimmed by 10 bases and J by 6 bases, leaving 19 bases between them.

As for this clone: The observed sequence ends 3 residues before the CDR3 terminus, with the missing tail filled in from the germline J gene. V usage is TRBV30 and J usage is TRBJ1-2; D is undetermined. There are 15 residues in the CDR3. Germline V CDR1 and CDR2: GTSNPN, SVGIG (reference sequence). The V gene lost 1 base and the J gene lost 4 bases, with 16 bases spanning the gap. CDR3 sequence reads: CAWSAGPVPVYGYTF. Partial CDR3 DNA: TGTGCCTGGAGTGCAGGCCCCGTCCCAGTCTATGGC.

Here the CDR3 reads CASSPSGVDTQYF. The DNA read from the CDR3 is TGTGCCAGCAGCCCATCCGGGGTGGATACG. The gene calls are TRBV7-3 and TRBJ2-3; possible D gene TRBD2, 5 bases. The read falls 3 residues short of the CDR3 end, and the missing part is taken from the germline J gene. This CDR3 is 13 amino acids long. The V gene lost 5 bases and the J gene lost 6 bases, with 12 bases spanning the gap. Germline values: CDR1 SGHTA, CDR2 FQGTGA.

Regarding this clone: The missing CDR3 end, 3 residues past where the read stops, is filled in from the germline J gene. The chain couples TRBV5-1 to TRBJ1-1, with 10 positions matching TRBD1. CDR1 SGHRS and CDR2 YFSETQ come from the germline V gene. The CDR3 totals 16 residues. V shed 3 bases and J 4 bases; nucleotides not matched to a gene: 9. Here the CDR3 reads CASSSRDRGASTEAFF. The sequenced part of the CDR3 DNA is TGCGCCAGCAGCTCCCGGGACAGGGGTGCCAGCACTGAA.

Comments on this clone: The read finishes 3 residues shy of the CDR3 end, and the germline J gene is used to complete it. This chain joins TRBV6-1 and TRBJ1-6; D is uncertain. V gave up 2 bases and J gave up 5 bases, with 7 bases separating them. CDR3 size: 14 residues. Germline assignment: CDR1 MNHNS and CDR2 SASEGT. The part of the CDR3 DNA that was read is TGTGCCAGCAGTGAACGGACTGATAATTCACCC. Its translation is CASSERTDNSP. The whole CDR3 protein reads CASSERTDNSPLHF.

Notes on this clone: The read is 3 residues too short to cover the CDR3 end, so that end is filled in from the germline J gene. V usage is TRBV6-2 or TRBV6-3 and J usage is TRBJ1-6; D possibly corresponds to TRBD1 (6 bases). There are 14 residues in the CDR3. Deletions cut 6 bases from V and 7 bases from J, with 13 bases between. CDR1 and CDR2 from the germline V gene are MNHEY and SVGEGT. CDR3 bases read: TGTGCCAGCAGCTGGGTGGGGGCGAATTCACCC. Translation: CASSWVGANSP. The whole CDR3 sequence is CASSWVGANSPLHF.

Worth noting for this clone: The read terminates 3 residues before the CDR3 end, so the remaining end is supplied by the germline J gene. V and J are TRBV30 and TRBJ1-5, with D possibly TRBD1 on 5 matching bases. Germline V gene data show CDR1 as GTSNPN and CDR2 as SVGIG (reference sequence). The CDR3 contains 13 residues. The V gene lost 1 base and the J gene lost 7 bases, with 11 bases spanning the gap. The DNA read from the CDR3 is TGTGCCTGGAGTGGGGGGGATCGGCAGCCC. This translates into CAWSGGDRQP. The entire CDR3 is CAWSGGDRQPQHF. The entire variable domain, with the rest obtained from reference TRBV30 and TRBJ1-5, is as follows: SQTIHQWPATLVQPVGSPLSLECTVEGTSNPNLYWYRQAAGRGLQLLFYSVGIGQISSEVPQNLSASRPQDRQFILSSKKLLLSDSGFYLCAWSGGDRQPQHFGDGTRLSIL.

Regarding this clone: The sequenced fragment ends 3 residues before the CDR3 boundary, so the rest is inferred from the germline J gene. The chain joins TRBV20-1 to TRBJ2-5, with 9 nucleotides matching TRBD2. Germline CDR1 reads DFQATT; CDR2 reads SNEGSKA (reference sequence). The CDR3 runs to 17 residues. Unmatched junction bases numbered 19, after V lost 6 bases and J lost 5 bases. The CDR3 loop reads CSAKGGSGGPGGETQYF. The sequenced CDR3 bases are TGCAGTGCCAAAGGGGGGAGCGGGGGGCCTGGGGGTGAGACC.

The CDR3 sequence is CSATDTANEKLFF. The sequenced part of the CDR3 DNA is TGCAGTGCTACGGACACCGCAAATGAAAAA. This chain links TRBV20-1 with TRBJ1-4; TRBD1 might be the D (5 bases). Sequencing ends 3 residues short of the CDR3 end; the germline J gene provides the rest. The CDR3 consists of 13 residues. Per germline, CDR1 DFQATT and CDR2 SNEGSKA (reference sequence). Trimming stripped 4 bases from V and 5 bases from J, with 11 bases between.

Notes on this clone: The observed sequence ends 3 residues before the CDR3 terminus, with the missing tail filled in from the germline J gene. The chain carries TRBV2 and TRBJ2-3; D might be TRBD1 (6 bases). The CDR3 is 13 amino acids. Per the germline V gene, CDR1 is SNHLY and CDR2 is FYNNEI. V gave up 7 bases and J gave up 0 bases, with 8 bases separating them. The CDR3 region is CASMGQSTDTQYF. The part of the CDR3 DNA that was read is TGTGCCAGCATGGGACAAAGCACAGATACG.

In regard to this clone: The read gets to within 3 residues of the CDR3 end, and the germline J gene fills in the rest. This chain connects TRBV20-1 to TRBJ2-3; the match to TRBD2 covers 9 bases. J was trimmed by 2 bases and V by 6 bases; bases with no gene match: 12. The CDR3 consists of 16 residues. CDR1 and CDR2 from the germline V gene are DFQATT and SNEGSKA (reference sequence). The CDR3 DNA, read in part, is TGCAGTGCCAAACCTTTGACTAGCGGAGACACAGATACG. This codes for CSAKPLTSGDTDT. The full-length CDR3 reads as CSAKPLTSGDTDTQYF.

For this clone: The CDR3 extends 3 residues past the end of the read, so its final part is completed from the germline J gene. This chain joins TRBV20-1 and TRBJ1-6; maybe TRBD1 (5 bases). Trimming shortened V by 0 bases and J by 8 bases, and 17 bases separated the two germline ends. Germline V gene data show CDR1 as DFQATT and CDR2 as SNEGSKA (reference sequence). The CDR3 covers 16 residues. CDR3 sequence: CSARDLRGAEDSPLHF. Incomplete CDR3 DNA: TGCAGTGCTAGAGATCTAAGGGGCGCCGAAGATTCACCC.

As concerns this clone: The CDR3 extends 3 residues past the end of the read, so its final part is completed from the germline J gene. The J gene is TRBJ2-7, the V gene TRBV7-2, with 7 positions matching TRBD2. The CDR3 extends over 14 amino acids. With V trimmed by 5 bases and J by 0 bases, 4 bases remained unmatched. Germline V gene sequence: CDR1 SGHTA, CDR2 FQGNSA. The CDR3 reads CASSIGTNSYEQYF. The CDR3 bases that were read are TGTGCCAGCAGCATCGGGACTAACTCCTACGAG.

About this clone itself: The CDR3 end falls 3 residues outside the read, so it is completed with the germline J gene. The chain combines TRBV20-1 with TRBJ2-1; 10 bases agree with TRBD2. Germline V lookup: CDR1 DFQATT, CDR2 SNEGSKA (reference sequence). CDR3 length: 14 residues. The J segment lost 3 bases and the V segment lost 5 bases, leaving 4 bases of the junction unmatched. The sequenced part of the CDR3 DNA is TGCAGTGCTCCCCTAGCGGGGGTCTACAATGAG. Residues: CSAPLAGVYNE. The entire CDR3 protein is CSAPLAGVYNEQFF.

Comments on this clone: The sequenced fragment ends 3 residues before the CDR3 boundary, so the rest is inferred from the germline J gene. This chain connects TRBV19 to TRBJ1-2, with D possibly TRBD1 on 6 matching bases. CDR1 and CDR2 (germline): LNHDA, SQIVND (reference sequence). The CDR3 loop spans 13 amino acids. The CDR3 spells CASSSGQSYGYTF. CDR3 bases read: TGTGCCAGTAGTTCCGGACAGTCCTACGGG. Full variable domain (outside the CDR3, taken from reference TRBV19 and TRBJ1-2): DGGITQSPKYLFRKEGQNVTLSCEQNLNHDAMYWYRQDPGQGLRLIYYSQIVNDFQKGDIAEGYSVSREKKESFPLTVTSAQKNPTAFYLCASSSGQSYGYTFGSGTRLTVV.

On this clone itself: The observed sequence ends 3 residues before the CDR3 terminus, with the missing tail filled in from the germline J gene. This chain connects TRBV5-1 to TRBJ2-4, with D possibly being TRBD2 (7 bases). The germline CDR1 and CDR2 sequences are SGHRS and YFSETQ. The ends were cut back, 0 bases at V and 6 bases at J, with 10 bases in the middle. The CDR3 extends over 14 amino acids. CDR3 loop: CASSLDREGNIQYF. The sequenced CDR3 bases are TGCGCCAGCAGCTTGGACAGGGAGGGAAACATT.

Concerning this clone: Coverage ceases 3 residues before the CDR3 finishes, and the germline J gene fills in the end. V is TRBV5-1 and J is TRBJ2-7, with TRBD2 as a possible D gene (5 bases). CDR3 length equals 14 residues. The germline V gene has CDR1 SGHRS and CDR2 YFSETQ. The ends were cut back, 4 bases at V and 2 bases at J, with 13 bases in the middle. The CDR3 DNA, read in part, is TGCGCCAGCAGCCGCACAGCGGAAACCTACGAG. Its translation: CASSRTAETYE. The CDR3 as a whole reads CASSRTAETYEQYF.

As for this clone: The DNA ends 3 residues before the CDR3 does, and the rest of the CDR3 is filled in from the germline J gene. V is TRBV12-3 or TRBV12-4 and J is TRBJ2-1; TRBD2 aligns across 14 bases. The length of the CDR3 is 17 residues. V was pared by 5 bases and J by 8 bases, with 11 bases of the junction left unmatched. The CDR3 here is CASSPGQGLAGEDEQFF. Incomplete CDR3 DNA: TGTGCCAGCAGTCCGGGACAGGGACTAGCGGGAGAAGATGAG.

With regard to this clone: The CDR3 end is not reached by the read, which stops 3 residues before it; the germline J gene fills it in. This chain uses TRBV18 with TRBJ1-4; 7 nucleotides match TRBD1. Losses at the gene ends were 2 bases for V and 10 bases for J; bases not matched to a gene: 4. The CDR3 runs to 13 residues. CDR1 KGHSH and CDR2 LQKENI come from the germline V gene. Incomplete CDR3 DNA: TGTGCCAGCTCACCATCACCAGGGGGAAAA. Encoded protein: CASSPSPGGK. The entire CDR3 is CASSPSPGGKLFF.

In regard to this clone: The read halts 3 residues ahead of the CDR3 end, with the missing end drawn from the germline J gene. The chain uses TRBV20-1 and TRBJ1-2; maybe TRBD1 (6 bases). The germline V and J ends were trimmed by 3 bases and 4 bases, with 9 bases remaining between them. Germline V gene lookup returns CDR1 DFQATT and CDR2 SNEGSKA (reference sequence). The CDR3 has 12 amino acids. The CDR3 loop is CSASGGGYGYTF. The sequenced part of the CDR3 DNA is TGCAGTGCTAGTGGAGGGGGCTATGGC.

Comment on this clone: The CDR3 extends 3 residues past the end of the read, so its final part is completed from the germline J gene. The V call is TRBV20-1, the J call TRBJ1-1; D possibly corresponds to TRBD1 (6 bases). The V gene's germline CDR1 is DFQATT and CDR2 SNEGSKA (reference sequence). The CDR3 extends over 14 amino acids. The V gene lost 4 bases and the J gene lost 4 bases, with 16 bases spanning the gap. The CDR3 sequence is CSANPIQGVTEAFF. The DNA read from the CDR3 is TGCAGTGCTAACCCCATACAGGGAGTCACTGAA.